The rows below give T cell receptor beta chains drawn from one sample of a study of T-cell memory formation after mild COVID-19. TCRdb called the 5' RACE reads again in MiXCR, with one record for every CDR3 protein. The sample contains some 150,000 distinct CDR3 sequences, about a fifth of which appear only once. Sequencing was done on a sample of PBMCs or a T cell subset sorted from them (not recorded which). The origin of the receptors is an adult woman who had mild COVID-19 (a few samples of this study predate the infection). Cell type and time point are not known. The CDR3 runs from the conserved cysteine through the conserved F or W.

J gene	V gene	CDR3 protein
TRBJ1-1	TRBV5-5	CASRSNTEAFF
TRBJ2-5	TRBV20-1	CSATWTSQETQYF
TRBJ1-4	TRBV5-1	CASSLDRGAGEKLFF
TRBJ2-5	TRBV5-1	CASSQTGSETQYF
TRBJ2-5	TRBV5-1	CASSGRADAGETQYF
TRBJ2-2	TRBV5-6	CASSFWRSANTGELFF
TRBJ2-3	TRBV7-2	CASSLEGLPSTDTQYF
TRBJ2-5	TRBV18	CASSPPMKETQYF
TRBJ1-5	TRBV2	CASSAGVSNQPQHF
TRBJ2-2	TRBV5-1	CASRGLAGVTGELFF
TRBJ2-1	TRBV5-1	CASSSTGGLAGGAHEQFF
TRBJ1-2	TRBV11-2	CASSIAGTGNYGYTF
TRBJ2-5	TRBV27	CASSLGVGLGGETQYF
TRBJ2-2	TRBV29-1	CSVVEQGASGELFF
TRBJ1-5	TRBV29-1	CSVKRAFDQPQHF
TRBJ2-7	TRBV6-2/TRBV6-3	CASSSPTVYEQYF
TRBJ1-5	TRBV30	CAWSGQLLNQPQHF
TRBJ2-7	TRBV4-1	CASSQEGLARTDF
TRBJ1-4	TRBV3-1	CASSPGLQEKLFF
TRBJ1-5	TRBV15	CATSRDDQPQHF
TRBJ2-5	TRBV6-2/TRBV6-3	CASSRPEETQYF
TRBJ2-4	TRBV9	CASSVEVTEGIQYF
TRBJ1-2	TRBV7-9	CASRPPGSGYGYTF
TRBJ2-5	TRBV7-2	CASSRPGTGTGYF
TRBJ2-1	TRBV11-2	CASSLPGLAGSNEQFF
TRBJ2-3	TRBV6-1	CASSEFRGTADTQYF
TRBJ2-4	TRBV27	CASSSARENIQYF
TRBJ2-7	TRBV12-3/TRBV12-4	CASSLSSQAAYEQYF
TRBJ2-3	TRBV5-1	CASSLGLARSTDTQYF
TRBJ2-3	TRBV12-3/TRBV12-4	CASRRGGTNTDTQYF
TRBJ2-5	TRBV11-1	CASSLTMVETQYF
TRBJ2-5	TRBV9	CASSMGQYRQETQYF
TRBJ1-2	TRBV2	CASSVDRYNNYGYTF
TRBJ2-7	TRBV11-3	CASSKGRGPGEQYF
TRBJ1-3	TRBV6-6	CASSPQVLFGSGNTIYF
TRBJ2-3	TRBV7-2	CASSSGQGADTQYF
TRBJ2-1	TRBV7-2	CASSPLTHPTSGRSGEQFF
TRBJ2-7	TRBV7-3	CASKPGLAVADEQYF
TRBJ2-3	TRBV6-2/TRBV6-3	CASSYGSSGDSTDTQYF
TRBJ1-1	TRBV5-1	CASLDGPGGLNTEAFF
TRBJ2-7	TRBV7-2	CASSSGLGTYEQYF
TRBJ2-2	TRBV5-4	CASSIGQGANTGELFF
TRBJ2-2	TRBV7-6	CASSQGQINTGELFF
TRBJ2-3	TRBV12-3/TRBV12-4	CASSLRAGGPADTQYF
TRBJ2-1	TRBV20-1	CSAATGLAYNEQFF
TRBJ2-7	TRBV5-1	CASMSDFYEQYF
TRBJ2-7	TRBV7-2	CASTRTGLAYEQYF
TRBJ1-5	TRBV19	CASSDHRSGPQHF
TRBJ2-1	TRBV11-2	CASSRRDEQFF
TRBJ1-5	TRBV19	CASSMGRYLSNQPQHF
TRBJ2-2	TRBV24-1	CATSDGREHRELFF
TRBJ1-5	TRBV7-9	CASSSSGGDQPQHF